Presented here are 19 T cell receptor beta chains from one specimen sequenced in a study of blood T cell repertoires in COVID-19 (dated by TCRdb to the early 2020s). Library preparation used the immunoSEQ multiplex PCR assay. TCRdb took over this immuneACCESS table, retaining in-frame rearrangements with V and J assigned. Such tables are incomplete; in checked studies, under half of the missing clones stem from an unresolved V gene, and the remainder is unexplained. This sample is represented by approximately 150,000 clones; around 83% of them were singletons. Jointly, the top ten make up approximately 18% of the sample. Source material: peripheral blood. Receptors originate from a woman between 70 and 85 years old who had recovered from COVID-19.

The rearrangement uses TRBV28 and TRBJ1-2; D call uncertain. This CDR3 region has 13 residues. V was pared by 2 bases and J by 4 bases, with 8 bases between. Germline CDR1 MDHEN, CDR2 SYDVKM. CDR3 sequence: CASSLRVGYGYTF. CDR3 DNA: TGTGCCAGCAGTTTACGCGTTGGCTATGGCTACACCTTC.

V usage is TRBV6-5 and J usage is TRBJ2-3; perhaps TRBD1 as D (6 bases). CDR3 length: 13 amino acids. Germline V gene lookup returns CDR1 MNHEY and CDR2 SVGAGI. Trimming pared 7 bases from V and 1 base from J, leaving 9 bases between. The CDR3, as DNA: TGTGCCAGCACCAGGACAGGCACAGATACGCAGTATTTT. Amino acid sequence: CASTRTGTDTQYF.

This clone occurred once. The genes are TRBV4-3 and TRBJ1-2; TRBD1 matches 7 bases. V shed 6 bases, J shed 8 bases, and the junction held 9 bases outside the gene matches. CDR1 and CDR2 (germline): LGHNA, YSLEER. This CDR3 comprises 13 residues. In nucleotides, the CDR3 is TGCGCCAGCAGAGGAACAGGGGCGCGGGGCTACACCTTC. Its protein product is CASRGTGARGYTF.

The CDR3 DNA reads as TGTGCCAGTAGGTCCCCGGGGGGCAATCAGCCCCAGCATTTT. This gives the protein CASRSPGGNQPQHF. The chain links TRBV19 to TRBJ1-5; D may be TRBD1 (5 bases). Per germline, CDR1 LNHDA and CDR2 SQIVND (reference sequence). CDR3 length equals 14 residues. The V end lost 6 bases, the J end lost 2 bases, and 11 bases lay between the germline ends.

This chain joins TRBV24-1 and TRBJ2-2; 7 positions match TRBD1. This CDR3 has 16 amino acids. The germline gives CDR1 KGHDR, CDR2 SFDVKD. Germline trimming cut 4 bases from V and 6 bases from J; bases unmatched to any gene: 10. CDR3 amino acids: CATSDHPGTAAGELFF. The CDR3 DNA reads as TGTGCCACCAGTGACCATCCCGGGACAGCTGCCGGGGAGCTGTTTTTT.

Worth noting for this clone: This may be a read error, as it is one base from a much larger clone. The genes are TRBV7-8 and TRBJ1-5; weak D call: TRBD1 (5 bases). CDR3 length: 16 amino acids. Germline lookup yields CDR1 SGHVS and CDR2 FQNEAQ. CDR3 loop: CASSRGRGEGNQLQHF. CDR3 sequence (DNA): TGTGCCAGCAGCCGAGGCCGGGGGGAGGGCAATCAGCTCCAGCATTTT.

The chain is built from TRBV19 and TRBJ1-5; the D is unclear. The CDR3 extends over 13 amino acids. Trimming took off 0 bases at V and 5 bases at J, with 5 bases between the two ends. CDR1 is LNHDA and CDR2 is SQIVND in the germline V gene (reference sequence). The CDR3 loop is CASSIDQDQPQHF. DNA of the CDR3: TGTGCCAGTAGTATAGATCAGGATCAGCCCCAGCATTTT.

The chain joins TRBV9 to TRBJ1-2, with D tentatively TRBD1 (5 bases). CDR1 is SGDLS, CDR2 YYNGEE, per germline. This CDR3 spans 15 amino acids. The V gene lost 2 bases and the J gene lost 4 bases, with 15 bases spanning the gap. Here the CDR3 reads CASSVGEGAGYGYTF. The CDR3 DNA reads as TGTGCCAGCAGCGTGGGGGAAGGAGCGGGCTATGGCTACACCTTC.

The chain links TRBV11-2 to TRBJ2-3, with D tentatively TRBD1 (7 bases). The CDR3 spans 14 residues. Trimming took 5 bases from V and 5 from J, leaving 14 bases between them. Germline V gene data show CDR1 as SGHAT and CDR2 as FQNNGV. Here the CDR3 DNA reads TGTGCCAGCAGCCCCCGCGGGACAGAAGATACGCAGTATTTT. Translated: CASSPRGTEDTQYF. The variable domain in full, with the rest retrieved from reference TRBV11-2 and TRBJ2-3, is EAGVAQSPRYKIIEKRQSVAFWCNPISGHATLYWYQQILGQGPKLLIQFQNNGVVDDSQLPKDRFSAERLKGVDSTLKIQPAKLEDSAVYLCASSPRGTEDTQYFGPGTRLTVL.

The rearrangement uses TRBV5-1 and TRBJ2-5, with D maybe TRBD1 (6 bases). Deletions cut 5 bases from V and 5 bases from J, with 19 bases between. The CDR3 is 15 residues long. Germline CDR1 reads SGHRS; CDR2 reads YFSETQ. CDR3 loop: CASRVQGLSEETQYF. CDR3 nucleotide sequence: TGCGCCAGCAGGGTGCAGGGGCTCTCGGAGGAGACCCAGTACTTC.

A few counts support this clone. The V and J genes are TRBV7-8 and TRBJ1-5; no definite D call. The CDR3 covers 13 residues. CDR1 and CDR2 from the germline V gene are SGHVS and FQNEAQ. Trimming shortened V by 5 bases and J by 8 bases, and 13 bases separated the two germline ends. This CDR3 reads CASSPPAGEPQHF. Here the CDR3 DNA reads TGTGCCAGCAGCCCCCCGGCGGGTGAGCCCCAGCATTTT.

The chain combines TRBV24-1 with TRBJ1-1, with D maybe TRBD1 (5 bases). The V end was cut by 3 bases, the J end by 11 bases, with 9 bases between. The CDR3 has 11 residues. The germline V gene has CDR1 KGHDR and CDR2 SFDVKD. In DNA, the CDR3 is TGTGCCACCAGTGATGGGGCGCGGGCTTTCTTT. Its translation is CATSDGARAFF.

This clone was seen only a few times. The chain combines TRBV19 with TRBJ1-2; D not certain. The germline V gene has CDR1 LNHDA and CDR2 SQIVND (reference sequence). The CDR3 runs 15 residues. With 3 bases removed from V and 4 bases from J, the gap between germline ends came to 15 bases. The CDR3 protein is CASSIFGSGAYGYTF. CDR3 nucleotide sequence: TGTGCCAGTAGTATTTTTGGCAGCGGAGCCTATGGCTACACCTTC.

About this clone: The same CDR3 is also encoded by other DNA sequences in this sample. The chain uses TRBV28 and TRBJ2-2, with TRBD2 matching over 7 bases. CDR3 length: 14 residues. Looked up from germline, CDR1 is MDHEN and CDR2 is SYDVKM. V gave up 4 bases and J gave up 5 bases; unmatched junction bases: 4. CDR3 region: CASSSGGRTGELFF. DNA for the CDR3: TGTGCCAGCAGTTCGGGGGGTCGGACCGGGGAGCTGTTTTTT.

J is TRBJ2-1 and V is TRBV19; 7 bases line up with TRBD2. The trim removed 4 bases at V and 0 bases at J, leaving 3 bases unmatched. The CDR3 is 15 residues long. CDR1 and CDR2 from the germline V gene are LNHDA and SQIVND (reference sequence). CDR3 sequence: CASSREGGSYNEQFF. CDR3 nucleotide sequence: TGTGCCAGTAGTAGGGAGGGCGGCTCCTACAATGAGCAGTTCTTC.

CDR3: CASSLEGGQEDNEQFF. The CDR3 bases are TGCGCCAGCAGCTTGGAGGGGGGACAGGAGGACAATGAGCAGTTCTTC. The chain joins TRBV5-1 to TRBJ2-1; 8 nucleotides line up with TRBD1. Per germline, CDR1 SGHRS and CDR2 YFSETQ. The CDR3 sequence is 16 residues long. V was pared by 0 bases and J by 5 bases, with 7 bases of the junction left unmatched.

The CDR3 spells CATWGGPALFF. CDR3 nucleotides: TGTGCCACCTGGGGGGGTCCCGCCCTGTTCTTC. The chain has TRBV28 and TRBJ2-1; 7 bases match TRBD2. Trimming cost V 10 bases and J 15 bases; bases outside gene matches: 12. CDR3 length equals 11 residues. The germline gives CDR1 MDHEN, CDR2 SYDVKM.

The chain links TRBV4-1 to TRBJ2-2; D uncertain. Germline loops: CDR1 MGHRA, CDR2 YSYEKL. The CDR3 runs to 13 residues. The V end was cut by 4 bases, the J end by 5 bases, with 8 bases between. The CDR3 spells CASSPRWTGELFF. The CDR3 DNA reads TGCGCCAGCAGCCCCCGGTGGACCGGGGAGCTGTTTTTT.

The chain links TRBV21-1 to TRBJ1-1; whether TRBD1, the table's D call, matches the DNA was not checked. TRBV21-1 is a documented pseudogene. This CDR3 spans 16 amino acids. CDR3: CASSKGRQETNTEAFF. The CDR3 DNA follows: TGTGCCAGCAGCAAAGGGCGACAGGAGACGAACACTGAAGCTTTCTTT.